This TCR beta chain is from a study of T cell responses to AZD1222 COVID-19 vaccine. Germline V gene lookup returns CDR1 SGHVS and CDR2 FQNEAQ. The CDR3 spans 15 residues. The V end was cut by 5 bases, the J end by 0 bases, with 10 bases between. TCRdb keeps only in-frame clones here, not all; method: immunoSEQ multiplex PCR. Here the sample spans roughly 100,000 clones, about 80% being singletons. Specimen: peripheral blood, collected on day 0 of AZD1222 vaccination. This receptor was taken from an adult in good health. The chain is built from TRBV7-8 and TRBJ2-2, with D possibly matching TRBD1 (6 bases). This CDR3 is CASSRWTANTGELFF. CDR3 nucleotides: TGTGCCAGCAGCCGGTGGACAGCGAACACCGGGGAGCTGTTTTTT.